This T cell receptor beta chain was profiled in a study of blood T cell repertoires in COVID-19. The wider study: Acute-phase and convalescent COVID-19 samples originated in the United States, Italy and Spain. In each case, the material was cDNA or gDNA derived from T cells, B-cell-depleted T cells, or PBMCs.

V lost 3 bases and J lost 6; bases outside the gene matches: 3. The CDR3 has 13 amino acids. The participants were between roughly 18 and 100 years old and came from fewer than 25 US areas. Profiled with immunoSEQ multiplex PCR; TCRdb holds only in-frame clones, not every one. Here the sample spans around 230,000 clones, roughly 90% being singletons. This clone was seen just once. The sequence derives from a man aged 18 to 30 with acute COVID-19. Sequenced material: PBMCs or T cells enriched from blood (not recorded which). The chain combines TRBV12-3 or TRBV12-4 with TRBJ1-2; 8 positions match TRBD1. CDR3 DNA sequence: TGTGCCAGCAGTTTGACAGGGGCCCATGGCTACACCTTC. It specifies CASSLTGAHGYTF.